This TCR beta chain was obtained from a study of Ad26.COV2.S vaccination and SARS-CoV-2 variants. Produced via immunoSEQ multiplex PCR; TCRdb's table is partial and in-frame only. The data contain around 350,000 clones, approximately 81% of them singletons. This clone was found once. Treatment in this sample: roughly 20 received Ad26.COV2.S at low or high dose, single or two shots; about 5 received placebo; per-sample allocation not given. Samples analyzed were those drawn on day 63 after the first vaccine or placebo injection. V lost 3 bases and J lost 15, with 13 bases in between. This CDR3 region has 11 residues. Per the germline V gene, CDR1 is SGHRS and CDR2 is YFSETQ.

The clonotype originates from a person aged 18-60 years who received the Ad26.COV2.S COVID-19 vaccine or a placebo. The V and J genes are TRBV5-1 and TRBJ2-1; tentatively, D is TRBD2 (5 bases). Material: peripheral blood, obtained in a trial of Ad26.COV2.S vaccine versus placebo. CDR3 nucleotide sequence: TGCGCCAGCAGCTCGGGGATGACGTCGTTCTTC. As protein: CASSSGMTSFF. Together with reference TRBV5-1 and TRBJ2-1, the CDR3 gives the full variable domain: KAGVTQTPRYLIKTRGQQVTLSCSPISGHRSVSWYQQTPGQGLQFLFEYFSETQRNKGNFPGRFSGRQFSNSRSEMNVSTLELGDSALYLCASSSGMTSFFGPGTRLTVL.